The present TCR beta chain was sequenced within a study of T cell repertoires in cytomegalovirus infection. Study information: Public TCR beta signatures marked donors with CMV infection and the matching HLA. Findings of the study overall: The ex vivo response was dominated by HLA-C-restricted CMV-specific TCR beta clonotypes.

MiXCR, applied by TCRdb to the reads, yields one record per CDR3 protein. The sample carries more than 400,000 distinct CDR3 sequences, about 30% recorded once. CDR1 and CDR2 from the germline V gene are SGDLS and YYNGEE. This CDR3 is built from 13 residues. V was clipped by 6 bases and J by 3 bases, with 10 bases between them. With regard to this clonotype: Its antigen is not identified.

The TCR comes from a human donor in good health (CMV status not recorded). Some clones in this sample may be carry-over from other donors' samples. This rearrangement joins TRBV9 to TRBJ1-5; no reliable D call. Sequenced sample: PBMCs. The CDR3: CASIFDPNQPQHF. The CDR3 DNA reads TGTGCCAGCATTTTTGACCCCAATCAGCCCCAGCATTTT.